These T cell receptor beta chains were read from a single sample in a study of blood T cell repertoires in COVID-19. Only in-frame clones appear in the TCRdb table, and some are missing; sequencing was by immunoSEQ multiplex PCR. Here the sample spans approximately 340,000 clones, 80% to 95% being singletons. The source material was PBMCs or T cells enriched from blood (not recorded which). These receptors were taken from a middle-aged woman who had been exposed to COVID-19. The CDR3 runs from the conserved cysteine through the conserved F or W. A D gene is named only where the DNA matches it firmly.

CASSSPGGQADNSPLHF TRBD1 TRBV19 17
CAWSSPQGNRASPLHF . TRBV30 16
CASSPRGGDYGYTF . TRBV18 14
CASSPPGDQPQHF . TRBV28 13
CASSRRVLTDTQYF . TRBV2 14
CATSDPRGTAQETQYF . TRBV24-1 16
CASSLFAGMEDTQYF . TRBV7-8 15
CASSQDGGLGGETQYF TRBD2 TRBV4-3 16
CASSRGKASNQPQHF . TRBV2 15
CASSRGLAEGGTQYF TRBD2 TRBV4-3 15
CASSFLGPGTEAFF . TRBV28 14
CASSQTGMNTEAFF . TRBV7-2 14
CASSSIRGGGYTF . TRBV5-8 13
CASKKGKTTGELFF . TRBV2 14
CASSPKVDRNYGYTF TRBD1 TRBV7-6 15
CATSDSSTDPYEQYF . TRBV24-1 15
CASSEARMGTGADQPQHF TRBD1 TRBV2 18
CASSRQRGYEQYF . TRBV7-2 13
CASSLDPGFEAFF . TRBV7-2 13
CASSRNGRERSTDTQYF TRBD2 TRBV3-1/TRBV3-2 17
CASSILPSGGFGTEAFF TRBD1 TRBV19 17
CASSEPQGYGYTF . TRBV2 13
CASSLEGGDGQPQHF TRBD1 TRBV5-1 15
CASTFGGAADTQYF . TRBV5-8 14
CASSLGLAASYEQYF TRBD2 TRBV11-2 15
CASSQHGGGGTQETQYF TRBD2 TRBV3-1/TRBV3-2 17
CASSSALAGGGTGELFF TRBD2 TRBV5-1 17
CASSFRFTDTEAFF . TRBV28 14
CASSTRQGAGTEAFF TRBD1 TRBV6-2/TRBV6-3 15
CASSLVVGENTEAFF . TRBV5-1 15
CASSLGTVSETQYF . TRBV5-1 14
CASSFDRGKAFF TRBD1 TRBV12-3/TRBV12-4 12
CASSLLRVAGITDTQYF TRBD2 TRBV7-2 17
CASSPLGQPEAFF . TRBV18 13
CASSNGTDNQPQHF . TRBV21-1 14
CASRVQGADGYTF TRBD1 TRBV11-3 13
CASSPNRSGNGYTF . TRBV18 14
CASSLALAEVFF TRBD2 TRBV7-9 12
CASSLRVSGFEGYTF . TRBV5-4 15
CSASGRGRPNEQFF TRBD1 TRBV20-1 14
CASSQLPGGEQYF . TRBV3-1/TRBV3-2 13
CASSDVSGANVLTF . TRBV10-2 14
CASSEFMSTNEKLFF . TRBV6-1 15
CASRRGSYEQYF . TRBV12-3/TRBV12-4 12
CASSPTGLLQYGYTF . TRBV27 15
CSVWRGGPGSYNEQFF . TRBV29-1 16
CASMPGRSIFYDGYTF . TRBV27 16
CASSPLGTGNYEQYF TRBD1 TRBV28 15
CASRGTASSYEQYF TRBD1 TRBV19 14
CAWSVLNGQGRNTEAFF TRBD1 TRBV30 17
CASSRGQVNTEAFF TRBD1 TRBV7-8 14
CASTKGGTGDQPQHF TRBD1 TRBV2 15
CASSFTVNSYEQYF . TRBV6-5 14
CASSLRARTLNTGELFF . TRBV7-2 17
CASSEMKGTDKNIQYF TRBD1 TRBV25-1 16
CASSLTGGIDTQYF TRBD2 TRBV6-2/TRBV6-3 14
CASSAWTGTNEKLFF TRBD1 TRBV28 15